The next 21 T cell receptor beta chains were all read from a single sample in a study of blood T cell repertoires in COVID-19. Some clones are missing from TCRdb's copy, which holds only in-frame ones; the method was immunoSEQ multiplex PCR. This table has tens of thousands of clones, around 70% appearing once. Sequencing was done on a sample of peripheral blood. Source of these receptors: a woman between 65 and 79 years old with acute or convalescent COVID-19.

V is TRBV6-5 and J is TRBJ1-5; 10 bases are a match to TRBD1. Trimming cost V 6 bases and J 4 bases; bases outside gene matches: 3. Per germline, CDR1 MNHEY and CDR2 SVGAGI. This CDR3 comprises 14 residues. CDR3 bases: TGTGCCAGCAGCCCGGACAGGGGGAATCAGCCCCAGCATTTT. Translation gives CASSPDRGNQPQHF.

The CDR3 here is CASSYKGAEAFF. In DNA form, the CDR3 reads TGTGCCAGCAGTTATAAGGGGGCTGAAGCTTTCTTT. This chain joins TRBV6-2 or TRBV6-3 and TRBJ1-1, with D possibly matching TRBD1 (6 bases). V dropped 3 bases and J dropped 6 bases, with 8 bases sitting between them. The CDR3 has 12 amino acids. Germline V gene data show CDR1 as MNHEY and CDR2 as SVGEGT.

V is TRBV2 and J is TRBJ1-6, with D possibly being TRBD1 (5 bases). The CDR3 totals 13 residues. Trimming left V 7 bases short and J 4 bases short, with 8 bases between. Germline lookup yields CDR1 SNHLY and CDR2 FYNNEI. The CDR3 coding sequence is TGTGCCAGCAAAGGGGCTTATAATTCACCCCTCCACTTT. As protein: CASKGAYNSPLHF.

The J gene is TRBJ2-2, the V gene TRBV11-3; D possibly corresponds to TRBD1 (6 bases). The CDR3 extends over 15 amino acids. The V end lost 8 bases, the J end lost 2 bases, and 15 bases lay between the germline ends. Germline assignment: CDR1 SGHNT and CDR2 YENEEA. The CDR3 here is CASSLGAANTGELFF. CDR3 coding DNA: TGTGCCAGCTCGCTGGGGGCAGCTAACACCGGGGAGCTGTTTTTT.

There are a few counts of this clone. The chain carries TRBV5-6 and TRBJ1-2, with 7 bases identical to TRBD1. In germline, CDR1 is SGHDT, CDR2 YYEEEE. The junction had 1 base not matched to a gene; V was cut back by 4 bases and J by 1 base. The CDR3 totals 13 residues. The CDR3 reads CASSDRVNYGYTF. CDR3 nucleotide sequence: TGTGCCAGCAGCGACAGGGTTAACTATGGCTACACCTTC.

This clone has just a few counts. V and J are TRBV7-6 and TRBJ1-2, with TRBD1 as a possible D gene (6 bases). With 7 bases removed from V and 1 base from J, the gap between germline ends came to 22 bases. The germline gives CDR1 SGHVS, CDR2 FNYEAQ. The CDR3 spans 17 residues. This chain's CDR3 is CASTPFQGRWVNYGYTF. In nucleotides, the CDR3 is TGTGCCAGCACCCCATTTCAGGGGAGATGGGTTAACTATGGCTACACCTTC. Based on the CDR3 plus reference TRBV7-6 and TRBJ1-2, the full variable domain is GAGVSQSPRYKVTKRGQDVALRCDPISGHVSLYWYRQALGQGPEFLTYFNYEAQQDKSGLPNDRFSAERPEGSISTLTIQRTEQRDSAMYRCASTPFQGRWVNYGYTFGSGTRLTVV.

This clone was seen a single time. The chain joins TRBV24-1 to TRBJ1-2; D is possibly TRBD1 (6 bases). This CDR3 region has 14 residues. Deletions cut 1 base from V and 2 bases from J, with 7 bases between. Per the germline V gene, CDR1 is KGHDR and CDR2 is SFDVKD. The CDR3 is CATSDFRGNYGYTF. The CDR3 coding sequence is TGTGCCACCAGTGATTTCAGGGGCAACTATGGCTACACCTTC.

This clone was detected only a few times. The chain joins TRBV19 to TRBJ1-2, with 9 bases that match TRBD1. The CDR3 is made up of 15 amino acids. Per germline, CDR1 LNHDA and CDR2 SQIVND (reference sequence). Trimming cost V 5 bases and J 8 bases; bases outside gene matches: 12. The CDR3 is CASSLPGQGVKGYTF. The CDR3 DNA sequence: TGTGCCAGTAGTCTCCCGGGACAGGGTGTTAAAGGCTACACCTTC.

The chain uses TRBV7-6 and TRBJ1-5, with 9 bases that match TRBD1. Germline V gives CDR1 SGHVS, CDR2 FNYEAQ. CDR3 length: 16 residues. Trimming cost V 5 bases and J 0 bases; bases outside gene matches: 5. CDR3 in amino acids: CASSPGQGGSNQPQHF. CDR3 nucleotide sequence: TGTGCCAGCAGCCCGGGACAGGGTGGTAGCAATCAGCCCCAGCATTTT.

The chain links TRBV18 to TRBJ1-2; 9 positions match TRBD1. J gave up 2 bases and V 3 bases, and 7 bases lay outside the gene matches. The CDR3 runs 16 residues. Germline V gene lookup returns CDR1 KGHSH and CDR2 LQKENI. Here the CDR3 DNA reads TGTGCCAGCTCACCTCGGACAGGGGAGAGGAACTATGGCTACACCTTC. Amino acids: CASSPRTGERNYGYTF.

CDR3: CASSSKTSSYEQYF. DNA for the CDR3: TGTGCCAGCAGCTCGAAAACTAGCTCCTACGAGCAGTACTTC. The rearrangement joins TRBV5-4 to TRBJ2-7; D may be TRBD2 (5 bases). Trimming left V 3 bases short and J 0 bases short, with 10 bases between. In germline, CDR1 is SGHNT, CDR2 YYREEE (reference sequence). This CDR3 is 14 amino acids long.

V and J are TRBV2 and TRBJ2-7; 12 nucleotides line up with TRBD2. CDR3 size: 13 residues. V lost 6 bases, J lost 7 bases, and 4 bases stayed unmatched. Germline V gene sequence: CDR1 SNHLY, CDR2 FYNNEI. For the CDR3, the DNA is TGTGCCAGCAGGCTAGCGGGGGGGAGTGAGCAGTACGTC. It translates to CASRLAGGSEQYV.

This chain links TRBV9 with TRBJ2-7; TRBD1 is a possible D gene (5 bases). This CDR3 is built from 14 residues. Trimming cost V 0 bases and J 3 bases, with 10 bases left between them. Germline V gene data show CDR1 as SGDLS and CDR2 as YYNGEE. The CDR3 DNA follows: TGTGCCAGCAGCGTAGATGGAAGGGGCTACGAGCAGTACGTC. It specifies CASSVDGRGYEQYV.

This rearrangement joins TRBV10-3 to TRBJ1-6; no firm D call. Germline V gene data show CDR1 as ENHRY and CDR2 as SYGVKD. Trimming cost V 2 bases and J 7 bases, with 6 bases left between them. The CDR3 has 13 residues. The CDR3 coding sequence is TGTGCCATCAGTGAGCAGAAGAATTCACCCCTCCACTTT. It yields the protein CAISEQKNSPLHF.

This rearrangement joins TRBV27 to TRBJ1-1; D possibly corresponds to TRBD1 (5 bases). This CDR3 region has 14 residues. The V gene's germline CDR1 is MNHEY and CDR2 SMNVEV (reference sequence). Trimming took 3 bases from V and 2 from J, leaving 10 bases between them. This CDR3 reads CASSFRGTNTEAFF. In DNA, the CDR3 is TGTGCCAGCAGTTTTCGGGGGACTAACACTGAAGCTTTCTTT.

The chain joins TRBV18 to TRBJ2-1; no clear D. Germline V gives CDR1 KGHSH, CDR2 LQKENI. This CDR3 has 15 amino acids. The ends were cut back, 5 bases at V and 4 bases at J, with 15 bases in the middle. The CDR3 bases are TGTGCCAGCTCAGGGCAGACGCTACCGTACAATGAGCAGTTCTTC. Protein sequence: CASSGQTLPYNEQFF.

This clone is categorized as medium-sized. The chain uses TRBV5-1 and TRBJ1-3; the D gene is possibly TRBD1 (5 bases). Germline CDR1 is SGHRS and CDR2 is YFSETQ. This CDR3 region has 16 residues. Trimming took off 3 bases at V and 0 bases at J, with 13 bases between the two ends. The CDR3: CASSSAGHLSGNTIYF. The CDR3 DNA reads TGCGCCAGCAGCTCTGCAGGACATCTCTCTGGAAACACCATATATTTT.

The rearrangement links TRBV7-3 to TRBJ2-5; 11 nucleotides match TRBD2. This CDR3 is 15 amino acids long. J gave up 1 base and V 6 bases, and 4 bases lay outside the gene matches. Germline CDR1 reads SGHTA; CDR2 reads FQGTGA. The CDR3 DNA follows: TGTGCCAGCAGTCGACTAGCGGGGTTCCAAGAGACCCAGTACTTC. This translates into CASSRLAGFQETQYF.

CDR3 nucleotides: TGCGCCAGCAGCGTGGGGCTGGGACTGACCTACGAGCAGTACTTC. This encodes CASSVGLGLTYEQYF. The chain combines TRBV5-1 with TRBJ2-7; D might be TRBD2 (6 bases). Germline CDR1 is SGHRS and CDR2 is YFSETQ. The CDR3 sequence is 15 residues long. The ends were cut back, 4 bases at V and 2 bases at J, with 16 bases in the middle.

The chain combines TRBV27 with TRBJ1-4; a possible D gene is TRBD1 (6 bases). V was pared by 7 bases and J by 6 bases, with 21 bases between. The length of the CDR3 is 16 residues. CDR1 and CDR2 from the germline V gene are MNHEY and SMNVEV (reference sequence). The CDR3 DNA reads TGTGCCAGCACCCCCCGTCCCGTACAGGGTTATGAAAAACTGTTTTTT. Translated, it gives CASTPRPVQGYEKLFF.

This chain uses TRBV19 with TRBJ1-1, with 8 bases matching TRBD1. The germline CDR1 and CDR2 sequences are LNHDA and SQIVND (reference sequence). After removal of 6 bases from V and 5 bases from J, the junction contained 11 bases not matched to a gene. The length of the CDR3 is 15 residues. CDR3 sequence (DNA): TGTGCCAGTAGGATTTCCGGGACAGGAGGAACTGAAGCTTTCTTT. Protein sequence: CASRISGTGGTEAFF.